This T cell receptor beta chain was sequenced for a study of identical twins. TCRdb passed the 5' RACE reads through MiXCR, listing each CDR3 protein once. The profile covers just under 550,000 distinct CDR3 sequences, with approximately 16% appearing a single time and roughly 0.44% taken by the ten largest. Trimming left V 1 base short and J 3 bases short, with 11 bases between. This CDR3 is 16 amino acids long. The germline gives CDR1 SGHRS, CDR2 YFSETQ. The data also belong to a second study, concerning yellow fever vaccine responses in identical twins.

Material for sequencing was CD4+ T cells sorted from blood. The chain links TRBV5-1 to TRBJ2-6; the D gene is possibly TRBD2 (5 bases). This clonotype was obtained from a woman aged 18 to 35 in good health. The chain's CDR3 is CASSLPGSGGANVLTF. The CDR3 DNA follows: TGCGCCAGCAGCTTGCCGGGATCAGGTGGGGCCAACGTCCTGACTTTC.